The clone carrying this T cell receptor beta chain was detected ten times or more. TCRdb re-called the 5' RACE reads through MiXCR, storing one row per CDR3 protein. The table includes over 25,000 distinct CDR3 sequences, 9.5% to 10% detected once. Germline lookup yields CDR1 SGHTA and CDR2 FQGNSA. The CDR3 length is 19 residues. The ends lost 7 bases at V and 0 bases at J; junction bases unmatched: 18. The data were obtained in a study of early T cells in non-severe SARS-CoV-2 infection. Input material: whole blood. The sequence came from an adult who was a healthcare worker with PCR-confirmed SARS-CoV-2 infection or an uninfected control (not recorded which). The chain couples TRBV7-2 to TRBJ2-5; 9 bases map to TRBD1. DNA for the CDR3: TGTGCCAGCAACATACAGGGGGCGCGAGCCGGGGGATACCAAGAGACCCAGTACTTC. Its translation: CASNIQGARAGGYQETQYF.